This entry describes one T cell receptor (beta chain). The data were taken from a study of patients and donors after allogeneic stem cell transplantation. Via MiXCR, TCRdb re-called the RT-PCR reads, giving one row per CDR3 protein. Counted here are some 87,000 distinct CDR3 sequences, around 46% occurring once; the ten biggest clones make up 61%. V trimming: 6 bases; J trimming: 3 bases; junction bases outside the gene matches: 8. The length of the CDR3 is 15 residues. The sequencing input was blood, either unsorted or a sorted T cell fraction (not recorded which). This chain joins TRBV12-3 or TRBV12-4 and TRBJ1-2; 9 nucleotides align to TRBD1. The clonotype was recovered from a human donor who was either an allogeneic HSCT recipient or a stem cell or donor lymphocyte infusion donor (not recorded which). It is not recorded whose cells these are; they may come from a transplant donor. The CDR3 protein is CASSLMGQGHYGYTF. The CDR3 DNA reads TGTGCCAGCAGCCTTATGGGACAGGGCCACTATGGCTACACCTTC.